The clone carrying this TCR beta chain appeared many times. The data were obtained in a study of regulatory T cells in long-lasting Graves disease. CDR1 is SGHTA and CDR2 is FQGNSA in the germline V gene. The CDR3 extends over 15 amino acids. Losses at the gene ends were 1 base for V and 1 base for J; bases not matched to a gene: 2. Stated time point: newly diagnosed GD, antithyroid drugs for less than 3 months. RNA extracted from PBMCs served as the sequencing template. With iRepertoire HTBI primers and Arm-PCR of CDR3 regions, TCR beta libraries were built. TCRdb fed the multiplex PCR reads into MiXCR, producing one record per CDR3 protein. Of just over 600,000 distinct CDR3 sequences listed, about 16% are singletons. The sample also formed part of further work on T cells in Graves' hyperthyroidism and ophthalmopathy. That paper states: RT-PCR in the first round (using the HTBI primer set) targeted the TCR CDR3.

The TCR originated in a woman in her thirties with Graves disease. This chain connects TRBV7-2 to TRBJ2-5, with TRBD1 matching 8 bases. The sequenced sample was peripheral blood mononuclear cells (PBMCs), obtained at new diagnosis, from a patient treated with antithyroid drugs. CDR3 DNA: TGTGCCAGCAGCTTAGGACAGGGGACCCAAGAGACCCAGTACTTC. Residues: CASSLGQGTQETQYF. The entire variable domain, with the rest obtained from reference TRBV7-2 and TRBJ2-5, is as follows: GAGVSQSPSNKVTEKGKDVELRCDPISGHTALYWYRQSLGQGLEFLIYFQGNSAPDKSGLPSDRFSAERTGGSVSTLTIQRTQQEDSAVYLCASSLGQGTQETQYFGPGTRLLVL.